The clone carrying this T cell receptor beta chain was seen a handful of times. This record comes from a study of HIV-infected patients and healthy controls. TCRdb redid the calling of the 5' RACE reads with MiXCR, one entry per CDR3 protein. The data show tens of thousands of distinct CDR3 sequences, over 15% seen once. The trim removed 6 bases at V and 2 bases at J, leaving 7 bases unmatched. CDR3 size: 15 residues. This chain connects TRBV12-3 or TRBV12-4 to TRBJ2-7, with 10 bases matching TRBD1. The sample was CD4+ T cells from blood. This receptor was taken from a human donor in good health. The CDR3 loop reads CASSLTGTGAYEQYF. In DNA, the CDR3 is TGTGCCAGCAGCTTGACCGGGACAGGGGCCTACGAGCAGTACTTC.